These T cell receptor beta chains were read from a single sample in a study of OX40 agonist ivuxolimab in advanced cancers. The method was immunoSEQ multiplex PCR; TCRdb's version includes in-frame clones alone and lacks a portion of them. The data contain roughly 38,000 clones, roughly 82% of them singletons. Sequencing was performed on CD4+ or CD8+ T cells sorted from blood, taken in a trial of the OX40 agonist ivuxolimab. Source of these receptors: an adult with an advanced solid tumor such as melanoma, head and neck, liver or kidney cancer. The CDR3 runs from the conserved cysteine through the conserved F or W. The order of the fields is clone size, D gene, V gene, J gene, CDR3 protein, CDR3 DNA. A D gene is named only where the DNA matches it firmly. Not every row has a clone size; where given, it reads once, few, many or a size class.

abundance: -; d_gene: TRBD1; v_gene: TRBV7-9; j_gene: TRBJ1-1; CDR3aa: CASSPNTGQGRRSTEAFF; CDR3nt: TGTGCCAGCAGCCCTAATACCGGACAGGGCAGAAGGAGCACTGAAGCTTTCTTT
abundance: -; d_gene: -; v_gene: TRBV4-3; j_gene: TRBJ2-1; CDR3aa: CASSQDLTGLPNEQFF; CDR3nt: TGCGCCAGCAGCCAAGATCTCACGGGACTCCCGAATGAGCAGTTCTTC
abundance: once; d_gene: -; v_gene: TRBV4-3; j_gene: TRBJ1-1; CDR3aa: CASSLQVDTEAFF; CDR3nt: TGCGCCAGCAGCCTCCAGGTGGACACTGAAGCTTTCTTT
abundance: -; d_gene: -; v_gene: TRBV23-1; j_gene: TRBJ2-1; CDR3aa: CASSRMSGAEQFF; CDR3nt: TGCGCCAGCAGTCGGATGTCGGGAGCTGAGCAGTTCTTC
abundance: -; d_gene: -; v_gene: TRBV9; j_gene: TRBJ1-5; CDR3aa: CASSVDWTDDQPQHF; CDR3nt: TGTGCCAGCAGCGTAGACTGGACAGACGATCAGCCCCAGCATTTT
abundance: -; d_gene: -; v_gene: TRBV18; j_gene: TRBJ2-7; CDR3aa: CASSPGAVGRYEQYF; CDR3nt: TGTGCCAGCTCACCTGGAGCAGTTGGCAGGTACGAGCAGTACTTC
abundance: -; d_gene: -; v_gene: TRBV11-2; j_gene: TRBJ1-4; CDR3aa: CASSPPGVGEKLFF; CDR3nt: TGTGCCAGCAGCCCCCCGGGGGTTGGAGAAAAACTGTTTTTT
abundance: once; d_gene: -; v_gene: TRBV7-2; j_gene: TRBJ2-7; CDR3aa: CASSPDRYTYEQYF; CDR3nt: TGTGCCAGCAGCCCAGACAGGTACACCTACGAGCAGTACTTC
abundance: -; d_gene: -; v_gene: TRBV7-6; j_gene: TRBJ2-2; CDR3aa: CASSKSRNTGELFF; CDR3nt: TGTGCCAGCAGCAAGAGCCGGAACACCGGGGAGCTGTTTTTT
abundance: -; d_gene: -; v_gene: TRBV7-6; j_gene: TRBJ2-3; CDR3aa: CASSYNLDTQYF; CDR3nt: TGTGCCAGCAGCTACAATTTGGATACGCAGTATTTT
abundance: -; d_gene: -; v_gene: TRBV6-1; j_gene: TRBJ2-7; CDR3aa: CASIGQPLSSYEQYF; CDR3nt: TGTGCCAGCATCGGACAGCCACTTAGCTCCTACGAGCAGTACTTC
abundance: -; d_gene: -; v_gene: TRBV2; j_gene: TRBJ1-2; CDR3aa: CASSEFQYGGWGYTF; CDR3nt: TGTGCCAGCAGTGAATTCCAGTACGGGGGTTGGGGCTACACCTTC
abundance: -; d_gene: TRBD2; v_gene: TRBV11-2; j_gene: TRBJ2-2; CDR3aa: CASSSFRLAGPNTGELFF; CDR3nt: TGTGCCAGCAGCTCTTTCCGACTAGCGGGACCGAACACCGGGGAGCTGTTTTTT
abundance: -; d_gene: -; v_gene: TRBV30; j_gene: TRBJ2-7; CDR3aa: CAWSTLDVVRYF; CDR3nt: TGTGCCTGGAGTACTCTGGACGTCGTGAGGTACTTC
abundance: -; d_gene: TRBD1; v_gene: TRBV6-1; j_gene: TRBJ1-5; CDR3aa: CASLGQGDQPQHF; CDR3nt: TGTGCCAGCCTCGGGCAGGGGGATCAGCCCCAGCATTTT
abundance: -; d_gene: TRBD1; v_gene: TRBV11-2; j_gene: TRBJ2-2; CDR3aa: CASSFPGTGLAGELFF; CDR3nt: TGTGCCAGCAGCTTTCCCGGGACAGGGTTGGCGGGGGAGCTGTTTTTT
abundance: once; d_gene: -; v_gene: TRBV27; j_gene: TRBJ2-1; CDR3aa: CASSFWTKNEQFF; CDR3nt: TGTGCCAGCAGTTTCTGGACTAAAAATGAGCAGTTCTTC
abundance: -; d_gene: -; v_gene: TRBV5-8; j_gene: TRBJ1-3; CDR3aa: CASSLEWSGNTIYF; CDR3nt: TGTGCCAGCAGCTTGGAATGGTCTGGAAACACCATATATTTT
abundance: -; d_gene: -; v_gene: TRBV5-1; j_gene: TRBJ2-5; CDR3aa: CASSLVPGQETQYF; CDR3nt: TGCGCCAGCAGTTTGGTCCCGGGCCAAGAGACCCAGTACTTC
abundance: -; d_gene: -; v_gene: TRBV27; j_gene: TRBJ1-1; CDR3aa: CASTSTRRRNTEAFF; CDR3nt: TGTGCCAGCACCTCGACTCGACGGAGGAACACTGAAGCTTTCTTT
abundance: -; d_gene: -; v_gene: TRBV6-5; j_gene: TRBJ1-1; CDR3aa: CASSYTTGSEAFF; CDR3nt: TGTGCCAGCAGTTACACGACAGGAAGTGAAGCTTTCTTT
abundance: -; d_gene: -; v_gene: TRBV7-9; j_gene: TRBJ2-2; CDR3aa: CASSPGMNTGELFF; CDR3nt: TGTGCCAGCAGCCCCGGGATGAACACCGGGGAGCTGTTTTTT
abundance: -; d_gene: -; v_gene: TRBV19; j_gene: TRBJ2-1; CDR3aa: CASQRDRFTGNEQFF; CDR3nt: TGTGCCAGCCAAAGAGATAGATTCACCGGCAATGAGCAGTTCTTC
abundance: -; d_gene: TRBD2; v_gene: TRBV2; j_gene: TRBJ2-1; CDR3aa: CASSALLAGGLEEQFF; CDR3nt: TGTGCCAGCAGCGCCCTACTAGCGGGGGGGCTAGAGGAGCAGTTCTTC
abundance: -; d_gene: -; v_gene: TRBV10-3; j_gene: TRBJ2-1; CDR3aa: CAISAGGQYNEQFF; CDR3nt: TGTGCCATCAGTGCAGGTGGGCAGTACAATGAGCAGTTCTTC
abundance: -; d_gene: TRBD1; v_gene: TRBV7-8; j_gene: TRBJ1-4; CDR3aa: CASSLTGTGSEKLFF; CDR3nt: TGTGCCAGCAGCTTAACCGGGACAGGGAGTGAAAAACTGTTTTTT
abundance: -; d_gene: TRBD1; v_gene: TRBV7-2; j_gene: TRBJ2-7; CDR3aa: CASSRGTGAYEQYF; CDR3nt: TGTGCCAGCAGCCGAGGGACAGGGGCCTACGAGCAGTACTTC
abundance: -; d_gene: TRBD2; v_gene: TRBV5-4; j_gene: TRBJ2-3; CDR3aa: CASSPSGGAAYTQYF; CDR3nt: TGTGCCAGCAGCCCTAGCGGGGGGGCTGCGTATACGCAGTATTTT
abundance: -; d_gene: TRBD2; v_gene: TRBV5-1; j_gene: TRBJ2-3; CDR3aa: CASSPRLAGSTDTQYF; CDR3nt: TGCGCCAGCAGCCCCAGACTAGCGGGGAGCACAGATACGCAGTATTTT
abundance: -; d_gene: -; v_gene: TRBV6-1; j_gene: TRBJ1-1; CDR3aa: CASSERAGDRNTEAFF; CDR3nt: TGTGCCAGCAGTGAACGGGCAGGGGATAGAAACACTGAAGCTTTCTTT
abundance: -; d_gene: TRBD2; v_gene: TRBV19; j_gene: TRBJ2-7; CDR3aa: CASSASGGAYEQYF; CDR3nt: TGTGCCAGTAGTGCTAGCGGGGGGGCGTACGAGCAGTACTTC
abundance: -; d_gene: -; v_gene: TRBV7-2; j_gene: TRBJ1-6; CDR3aa: CASSSIRVHSPLHF; CDR3nt: TGTGCCAGCAGCTCTATAAGGGTCCATTCACCCCTCCACTTT
abundance: -; d_gene: TRBD1; v_gene: TRBV5-6; j_gene: TRBJ2-7; CDR3aa: CASTRPGQGAVGQYF; CDR3nt: TGTGCCAGCACCAGACCGGGACAGGGGGCGGTCGGGCAGTACTTC
abundance: few; d_gene: -; v_gene: TRBV6-5; j_gene: TRBJ1-1; CDR3aa: CASSPGTTRSAFF; CDR3nt: TGTGCCAGCAGTCCCGGGACAACTCGTTCGGCTTTCTTT
abundance: few; d_gene: -; v_gene: TRBV14; j_gene: TRBJ1-3; CDR3aa: CASSQWMLSSGNTIYF; CDR3nt: TGTGCCAGCAGCCAATGGATGCTGAGCTCTGGAAACACCATATATTTT
abundance: -; d_gene: -; v_gene: TRBV11-2; j_gene: TRBJ2-7; CDR3aa: CASSLVAGTYEQYF; CDR3nt: TGTGCCAGCAGCTTAGTGGCCGGGACCTACGAGCAGTACTTC
abundance: -; d_gene: TRBD1; v_gene: TRBV7-2; j_gene: TRBJ2-2; CDR3aa: CASSLRQGSGELFF; CDR3nt: TGTGCCAGCAGCTTACGACAGGGGTCCGGGGAGCTGTTTTTT
abundance: -; d_gene: -; v_gene: TRBV7-8; j_gene: TRBJ1-4; CDR3aa: CASSLYGNEKLFF; CDR3nt: TGTGCCAGCAGCTTGTACGGGAATGAAAAACTGTTTTTT
abundance: -; d_gene: TRBD1; v_gene: TRBV5-1; j_gene: TRBJ2-5; CDR3aa: CASSLVIGTGAMETQYF; CDR3nt: TGCGCCAGCAGCTTGGTCATAGGGACAGGGGCTATGGAGACCCAGTACTTC
abundance: -; d_gene: -; v_gene: TRBV7-2; j_gene: TRBJ1-2; CDR3aa: CASSWDRRKAGYTF; CDR3nt: TGTGCCAGCAGCTGGGACCGCCGAAAGGCGGGCTACACCTTC
abundance: -; d_gene: TRBD2; v_gene: TRBV10-2; j_gene: TRBJ2-3; CDR3aa: CASRPGLADTDTQYF; CDR3nt: TGCGCCAGCAGGCCGGGACTAGCGGACACAGATACGCAGTATTTT
abundance: once; d_gene: -; v_gene: TRBV9; j_gene: TRBJ1-3; CDR3aa: CASSVVGEGNTIYF; CDR3nt: TGTGCCAGCAGCGTAGTAGGAGAAGGAAACACCATATATTTT
abundance: -; d_gene: -; v_gene: TRBV9; j_gene: TRBJ1-6; CDR3aa: CASSVGVNSPLHF; CDR3nt: TGTGCCAGCAGCGTTGGGGTAAATTCACCCCTCCACTTT
abundance: -; d_gene: -; v_gene: TRBV5-1; j_gene: TRBJ2-2; CDR3aa: CASSLAPTPANTGELFF; CDR3nt: TGCGCCAGCAGCTTGGCACCGACTCCGGCGAACACCGGGGAGCTGTTTTTT
abundance: few; d_gene: -; v_gene: TRBV19; j_gene: TRBJ2-2; CDR3aa: CASTSRRFGKSGELFF; CDR3nt: TGTGCCAGTACCAGCCGGCGATTTGGGAAGAGCGGGGAGCTGTTTTTT
abundance: -; d_gene: -; v_gene: TRBV4-3; j_gene: TRBJ2-1; CDR3aa: CASSQDRGGWGEQFF; CDR3nt: TGCGCCAGCAGCCAAGACAGGGGCGGATGGGGTGAGCAGTTCTTC
abundance: -; d_gene: TRBD1; v_gene: TRBV7-2; j_gene: TRBJ1-1; CDR3aa: CASSLGAGGASSRATEAFF; CDR3nt: TGTGCCAGCAGCTTAGGGGCAGGGGGCGCAAGTTCTCGGGCCACTGAAGCTTTCTTT
abundance: -; d_gene: -; v_gene: TRBV6-6; j_gene: TRBJ1-3; CDR3aa: CASTRYGASGNTIYF; CDR3nt: TGTGCCAGCACGCGGTACGGGGCGTCCGGAAACACCATATATTTT
abundance: once; d_gene: -; v_gene: TRBV7-2; j_gene: TRBJ2-2; CDR3aa: CASSFGLDTGELFF; CDR3nt: TGTGCCAGCAGCTTCGGGCTTGACACCGGGGAGCTGTTTTTT